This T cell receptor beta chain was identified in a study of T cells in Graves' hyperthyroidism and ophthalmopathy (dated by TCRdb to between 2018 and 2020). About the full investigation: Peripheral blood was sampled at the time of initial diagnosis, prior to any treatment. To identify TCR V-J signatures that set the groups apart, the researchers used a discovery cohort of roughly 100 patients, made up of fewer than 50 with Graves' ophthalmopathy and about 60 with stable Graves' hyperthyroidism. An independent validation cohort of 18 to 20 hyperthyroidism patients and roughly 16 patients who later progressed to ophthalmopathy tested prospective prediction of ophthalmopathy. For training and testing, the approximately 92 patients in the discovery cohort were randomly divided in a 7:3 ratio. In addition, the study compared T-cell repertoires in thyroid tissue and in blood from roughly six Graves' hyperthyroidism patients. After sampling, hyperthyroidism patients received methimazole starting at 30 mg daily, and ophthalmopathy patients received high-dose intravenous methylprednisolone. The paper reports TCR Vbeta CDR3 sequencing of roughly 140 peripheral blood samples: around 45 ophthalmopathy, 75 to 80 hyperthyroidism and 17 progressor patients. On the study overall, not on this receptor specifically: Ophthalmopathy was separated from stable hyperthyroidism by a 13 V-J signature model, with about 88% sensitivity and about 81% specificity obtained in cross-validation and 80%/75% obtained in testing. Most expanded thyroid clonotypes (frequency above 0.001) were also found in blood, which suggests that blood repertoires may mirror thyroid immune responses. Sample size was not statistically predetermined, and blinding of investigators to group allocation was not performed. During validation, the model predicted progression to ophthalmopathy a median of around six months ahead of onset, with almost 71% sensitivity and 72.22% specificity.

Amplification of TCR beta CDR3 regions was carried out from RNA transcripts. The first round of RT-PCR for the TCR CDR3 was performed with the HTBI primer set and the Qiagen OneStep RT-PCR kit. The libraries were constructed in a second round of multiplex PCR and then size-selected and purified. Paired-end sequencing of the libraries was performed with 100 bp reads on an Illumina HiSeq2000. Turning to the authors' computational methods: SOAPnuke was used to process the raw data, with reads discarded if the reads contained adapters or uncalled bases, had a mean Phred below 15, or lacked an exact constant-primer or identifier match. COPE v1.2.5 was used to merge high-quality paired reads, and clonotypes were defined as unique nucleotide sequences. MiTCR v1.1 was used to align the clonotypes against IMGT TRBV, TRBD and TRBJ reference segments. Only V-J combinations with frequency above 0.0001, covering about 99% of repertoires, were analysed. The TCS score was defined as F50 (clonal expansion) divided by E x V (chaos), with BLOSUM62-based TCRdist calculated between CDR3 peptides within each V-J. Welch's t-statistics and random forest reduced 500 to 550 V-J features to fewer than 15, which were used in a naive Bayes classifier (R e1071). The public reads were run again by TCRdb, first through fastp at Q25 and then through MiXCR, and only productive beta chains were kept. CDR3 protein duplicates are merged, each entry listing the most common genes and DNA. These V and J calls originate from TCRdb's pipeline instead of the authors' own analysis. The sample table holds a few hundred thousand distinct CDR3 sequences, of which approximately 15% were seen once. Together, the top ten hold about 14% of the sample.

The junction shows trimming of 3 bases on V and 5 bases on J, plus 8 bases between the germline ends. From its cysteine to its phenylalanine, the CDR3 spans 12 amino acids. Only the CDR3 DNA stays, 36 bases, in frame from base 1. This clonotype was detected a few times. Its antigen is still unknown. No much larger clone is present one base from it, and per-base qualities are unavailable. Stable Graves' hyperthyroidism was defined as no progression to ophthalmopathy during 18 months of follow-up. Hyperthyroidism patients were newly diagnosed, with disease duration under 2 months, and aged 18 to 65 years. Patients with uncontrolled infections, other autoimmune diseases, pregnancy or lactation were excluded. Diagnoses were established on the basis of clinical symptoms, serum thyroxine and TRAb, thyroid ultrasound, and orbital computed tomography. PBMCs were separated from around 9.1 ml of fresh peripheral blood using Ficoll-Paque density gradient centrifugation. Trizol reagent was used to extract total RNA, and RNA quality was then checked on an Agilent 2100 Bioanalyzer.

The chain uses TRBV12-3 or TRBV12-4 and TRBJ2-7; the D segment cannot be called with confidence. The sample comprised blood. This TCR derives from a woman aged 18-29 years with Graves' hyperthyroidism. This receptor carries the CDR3 CASSFSWNEQYF. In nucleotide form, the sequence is TGTGCCAGCAGTTTTAGTTGGAACGAGCAGTACTTC.